Below, 9 T cell receptor beta chains from the same sample are listed, as sequenced in a study of blood T cell repertoires in COVID-19. Using immunoSEQ multiplex PCR, the repertoire was profiled, and TCRdb retains in-frame clones only, with some absent. This table has about 150,000 clones, 80% to 90% appearing once. Material for sequencing was peripheral blood. These receptors were collected from a man at least 80 years old with acute or convalescent COVID-19.

The V gene is TRBV7-9, the J gene TRBJ1-2, with 7 nucleotides matching TRBD1. The CDR3 is made up of 11 amino acids. J gave up 10 bases and V 1 base, and 0 bases lay outside the gene matches. Germline V gene sequence: CDR1 SEHNR, CDR2 FQNEAQ (reference sequence). The CDR3 DNA sequence: TGTGCCAGCAGCTTAGAGGGGGCCTACACCTTC. This sequence encodes CASSLEGAYTF.

The chain links TRBV3-1 (or the pseudogene TRBV3-2) to TRBJ1-1; 11 nucleotides match TRBD1. V lost 1 base and J lost 8; bases outside the gene matches: 6. The germline CDR1 and CDR2 sequences are LGHDT and YNNKEL (reference sequence). The CDR3 covers 15 residues. DNA of the CDR3: TGTGCCAGCAGCCAAGCCCCCGGGACAGGGGGAGAAGCTTTCTTT. Its translation is CASSQAPGTGGEAFF.

The chain uses TRBV7-9 and TRBJ2-4; possibly TRBD1 for D (6 bases). V lost 8 bases and J lost 6, with 14 bases in between. Germline V gives CDR1 SEHNR, CDR2 FQNEAQ (reference sequence). The CDR3 contains 13 residues. The DNA for the CDR3 is TGTGCCAGCCAAGGGGGAGTCGGAAACATTCAGTACTTC. Translating gives CASQGGVGNIQYF.

V is TRBV18 and J is TRBJ1-5; D not certain. This CDR3 has 14 amino acids. The ends were cut back, 2 bases at V and 3 bases at J, with 8 bases in the middle. The germline CDR1 and CDR2 sequences are KGHSH and LQKENI. The CDR3 sequence is CASSPGRDNQPQHF. As DNA, the CDR3 is TGTGCCAGCTCACCAGGACGGGACAATCAGCCCCAGCATTTT.

The chain carries TRBV28 and TRBJ2-3; 8 nucleotides line up with TRBD1. V gave up 4 bases and J gave up 2 bases; unmatched junction bases: 8. This CDR3 region has 16 residues. Germline CDR1 is MDHEN and CDR2 is SYDVKM. The CDR3 DNA reads as TGTGCCAGCAGTTATGAAGGACAGGGATTCACAGATACGCAGTATTTT. Protein: CASSYEGQGFTDTQYF. The variable domain in full, with the rest retrieved from reference TRBV28 and TRBJ2-3, is DVKVTQSSRYLVKRTGEKVFLECVQDMDHENMFWYRQDPGLGLRLIYFSYDVKMKEKGDIPEGYSVSREKKERFSLILESASTNQTSMYLCASSYEGQGFTDTQYFGPGTRLTVL.

This clone was detected once. The chain is built from TRBV7-9 and TRBJ2-3; 13 nucleotides agree with TRBD2. The V gene end was trimmed by 5 bases and the J gene end by 10 bases; junction bases not matched to a gene: 12. Germline values: CDR1 SEHNR, CDR2 FQNEAQ (reference sequence). The CDR3 totals 16 residues. CDR3 sequence reads: CASSLTSGRATRAQYF. The CDR3 DNA sequence: TGTGCCAGCAGCCTTACTAGCGGGAGGGCCACGCGGGCGCAGTATTTT.

The chain is built from TRBV9 and TRBJ1-2; unclear D gene. Per the germline V gene, CDR1 is SGDLS and CDR2 is YYNGEE. CDR3 length: 14 residues. V shed 0 bases and J shed 7 bases, with 13 bases lying between them. CDR3 protein: CASSVGRWGVGYTF. CDR3 DNA sequence: TGTGCCAGCAGCGTAGGTAGATGGGGAGTTGGCTACACCTTC.

The chain combines TRBV15 with TRBJ1-3; D not resolved. The CDR3 extends over 16 amino acids. The ends were cut back, 0 bases at V and 0 bases at J, with 9 bases in the middle. Germline lookup yields CDR1 LNHNV and CDR2 YYDKDF (reference sequence). CDR3 loop: CATSRDWGVSGNTIYF. CDR3 DNA: TGTGCCACCAGCAGAGATTGGGGAGTCTCTGGAAACACCATATATTTT. The variable domain in full, with the rest retrieved from reference TRBV15 and TRBJ1-3, is DAMVIQNPRYQVTQFGKPVTLSCSQTLNHNVMYWYQQKSSQAPKLLFHYYDKDFNNEADTPDNFQSRRPNTSFCFLDIRSPGLGDTAMYLCATSRDWGVSGNTIYFGEGSWLTVV.

V and J are TRBV7-9 and TRBJ1-5, with 11 bases lining up with TRBD1. From germline, CDR1 is SEHNR and CDR2 FQNEAQ (reference sequence). V gave up 5 bases and J gave up 6 bases; unmatched junction bases: 6. The CDR3 spans 15 residues. The CDR3 coding sequence is TGTGCCAGCAGCCGCGGACAGGGGGCCCTTCAGCCCCAGCATTTT. It translates to CASSRGQGALQPQHF.